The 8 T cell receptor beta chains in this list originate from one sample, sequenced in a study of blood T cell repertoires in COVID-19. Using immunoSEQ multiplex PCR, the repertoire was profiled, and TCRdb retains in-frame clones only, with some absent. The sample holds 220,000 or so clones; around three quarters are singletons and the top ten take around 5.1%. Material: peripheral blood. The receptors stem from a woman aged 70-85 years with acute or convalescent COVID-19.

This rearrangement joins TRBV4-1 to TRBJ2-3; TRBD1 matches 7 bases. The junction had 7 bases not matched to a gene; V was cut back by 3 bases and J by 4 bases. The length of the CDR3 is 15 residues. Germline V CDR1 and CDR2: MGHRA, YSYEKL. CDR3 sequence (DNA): TGCGCCAGCAGCCATGGCAGGGGGAAAGCAGATACGCAGTATTTT. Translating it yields CASSHGRGKADTQYF.

CDR3 nucleotides: TGTGCCAGCTTCAGGGGGAACTATGGCTACACCTTC. Encoded protein: CASFRGNYGYTF. V gene TRBV6-5 combines with J gene TRBJ1-2, with 7 positions matching TRBD1. The CDR3 consists of 12 residues. Germline V gene lookup returns CDR1 MNHEY and CDR2 SVGAGI. Trimming removed 8 bases from V and 2 bases from J; junction bases left unmatched: 2.

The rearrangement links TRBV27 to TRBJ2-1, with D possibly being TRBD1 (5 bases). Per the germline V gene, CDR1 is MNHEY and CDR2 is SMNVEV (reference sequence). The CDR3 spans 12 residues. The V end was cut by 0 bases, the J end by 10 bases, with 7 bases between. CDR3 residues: CASSLSGVEQFF. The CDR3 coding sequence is TGTGCCAGCAGTTTATCAGGGGTCGAGCAGTTCTTC.

The CDR3 DNA reads as TGTGCCAGCAGCGTCCTACTAGCGGGAGGGCCGGTAGGAGAGACCCAGTACTTC. Translation: CASSVLLAGGPVGETQYF. The chain links TRBV7-6 to TRBJ2-5; 13 bases fit TRBD2. The V gene's germline CDR1 is SGHVS and CDR2 FNYEAQ. Trimming took 5 bases from V and 4 from J; bases not matched to a gene: 13. This CDR3 has 18 residues.

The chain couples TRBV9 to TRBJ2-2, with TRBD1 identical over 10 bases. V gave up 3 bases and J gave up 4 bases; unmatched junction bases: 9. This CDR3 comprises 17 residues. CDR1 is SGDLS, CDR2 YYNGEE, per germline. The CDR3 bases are TGTGCCAGCAGCGCGTTGCCGGGACAGGGGAGCACCGGGGAGCTGTTTTTT. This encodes CASSALPGQGSTGELFF.

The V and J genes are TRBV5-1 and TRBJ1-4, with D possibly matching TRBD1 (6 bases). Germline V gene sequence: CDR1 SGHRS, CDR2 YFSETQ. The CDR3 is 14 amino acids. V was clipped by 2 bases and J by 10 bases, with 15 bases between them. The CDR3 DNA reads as TGCGCCAGCAGCTTAGAACAGGGTCTTGGAAAACTGTTTTTT. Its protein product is CASSLEQGLGKLFF.

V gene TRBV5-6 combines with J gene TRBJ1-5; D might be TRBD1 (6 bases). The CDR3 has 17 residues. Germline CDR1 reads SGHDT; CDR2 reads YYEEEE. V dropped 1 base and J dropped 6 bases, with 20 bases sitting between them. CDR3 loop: CASSLRTGNRVTQPQHF. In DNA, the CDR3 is TGTGCCAGCAGCTTGCGAACCGGGAACAGGGTCACTCAGCCCCAGCATTTT.

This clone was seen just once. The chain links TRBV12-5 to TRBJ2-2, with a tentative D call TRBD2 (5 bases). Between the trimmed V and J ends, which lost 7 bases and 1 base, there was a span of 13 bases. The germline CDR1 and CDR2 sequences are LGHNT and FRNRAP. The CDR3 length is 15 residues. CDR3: CASAEGLKNTGELFF. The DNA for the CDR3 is TGTGCTAGTGCCGAAGGACTGAAGAACACCGGGGAGCTGTTTTTT.